This T cell receptor (beta chain) was sequenced in a study of vaccination and CD4 T cells after COVID-19. Whole-study context: It was a median roughly 100 days after diagnosis, with a range of 35 to 161, that post-COVID samples were drawn. Study results and caveats: Convalescent patients showed a median roughly 90% of reactive clones that were seen only post-vaccination.

The CDR3 has 15 amino acids. The V end was cut by 1 base, the J end by 4 bases, with 12 bases between. Germline V gene data show CDR1 as KGHDR and CDR2 as SFDVKD. CD4+ T cells that had been cultured provided DNA sequenced with the Oncomine TCR Beta short-read assay. One entry per CDR3 protein results from TCRdb running MiXCR on the PCR reads. The sample carries 20,000 to 25,000 distinct CDR3 sequences, roughly 44% recorded once. Treatment in this sample: roughly ten-day PBMC culture with coronavirus spike peptide pools or control peptides (ViraFEST assay). Positive PCR dates spanned March to December 2020, predating US Alpha, Beta and Delta variants. On this clonotype: What it binds is not known.

The sequence was obtained from a human donor who had recovered from COVID-19. The source material was CD4+ T cells from blood, cultured in vitro. The chain has TRBV24-1 and TRBJ1-2; tentatively, D is TRBD1 (5 bases). The CDR3, as DNA: TGTGCCACCAGTGATTTCTCGGGGGGTGGCTATGGCTACACCTTC. Protein sequence: CATSDFSGGGYGYTF.